The rows below give T cell receptor beta chains drawn from one sample of a study of CD8 T cells in ankylosing spondylitis. TCRdb re-derived calls from the 5' RACE reads in MiXCR, one entry per CDR3 protein. Altogether roughly 150,000 distinct CDR3 sequences are present, about 7.3% being singletons, with the ten largest covering roughly an eighth. Sequencing was performed on blood, either unsorted or a sorted T cell fraction (not recorded which). The receptors were sampled from a female donor with ankylosing spondylitis or in good health (not recorded which). Each CDR3 is given with its conserved first and last residue. A D gene is named only where the DNA matches it firmly. Clone size, where shown, is once, few, many, or a class for clones that have expanded.

>TRBV7-6|TRBD1|14|many|TRBJ1-5
TGTGCCAGCAGCTCGACAGGGGGCAATCAGCCCCAGCATTTT
CASSSTGGNQPQHF
>TRBV5-1|.|14|many|TRBJ1-2
TGCGCCAGCAGCTTGGAAGGGAGTCAAACAGGCTACACCTTC
CASSLEGSQTGYTF
>TRBV5-1|TRBD1|16|many|TRBJ1-6
TGCGCCAGCAGCTTGGCTTTGACAGGGGGGTCGGCACCCCTCCACTTT
CASSLALTGGSAPLHF
>TRBV5-8|.|12|many|TRBJ1-5
TGTGCCAGCAGCCCATTTAATCAGCCCCAGCATTTT
CASSPFNQPQHF
>TRBV5-1|.|13|many|TRBJ1-4
TGCGCCAGCAGCTTGATGAGGGATGAAAAACTGTTTTTT
CASSLMRDEKLFF
>TRBV19|.|15|.|TRBJ1-4
TGTGCCAGTACTCAAACCCCGACTACGAATGAAAAACTGTTTTTT
CASTQTPTTNEKLFF
>TRBV5-1|TRBD2|15|many|TRBJ2-3
TGCGCCAGCAGCACAAGCGGGGATAGCACAGATACGCAGTATTTT
CASSTSGDSTDTQYF
>TRBV7-2|.|13|.|TRBJ2-1
TGTGCCAGCGAAACAGGATCCCGAACGGAGCAGTTCTTC
CASETGSRTEQFF
>TRBV4-1|.|14|many|TRBJ2-5
TGCGCCAGCAGCCAAAGGAGGCTCCAAGAGACCCAGTACTTC
CASSQRRLQETQYF
>TRBV5-1|.|16|many|TRBJ1-6
TGCGCCAGCAGCGTGAGAGGAAGCTCCTATAATTCACCCCTCCACTTT
CASSVRGSSYNSPLHF
>TRBV9|TRBD2|15|many|TRBJ2-1
TGTGCCAGCAGCGTAGGACTAGCGGGGGGGCTCGAGCAGTTCTTC
CASSVGLAGGLEQFF
>TRBV4-3|.|14|many|TRBJ2-2
TGCGCCAGCAGCCAAGACTTTGGCACCGGGGAGCTGTTTTTT
CASSQDFGTGELFF
>TRBV20-1|TRBD2|15|many|TRBJ2-7
TGCAGTGCTAGATATTATGACTTGGGGGGGGACGAGCAGTACTTC
CSARYYDLGGDEQYF
>TRBV9|.|14|many|TRBJ2-2
TGTGCCAGCAGCCCCCCAATAGGCACCGGGGAGCTGTTTTTT
CASSPPIGTGELFF
>TRBV25-1|TRBD1|14|many|TRBJ1-2
TGTGCCAGCAGTTCTGGGACAGGGGCCTATGGCTACACCTTC
CASSSGTGAYGYTF
>TRBV6-2/TRBV6-3|.|12|many|TRBJ2-3
TGTGCCAGCGCCCAAAAGGCAGATACGCAGTATTTT
CASAQKADTQYF
>TRBV7-2|TRBD1|15|few|TRBJ1-4
TGTGCCAGCAGCCTGAATCAGGGGGCTGGTGAAAAACTGTTTTTT
CASSLNQGAGEKLFF
>TRBV5-1|.|14|many|TRBJ1-3
TGCGCCAGCACGGTGGGGCATTCGGGAAACACCATATATTTT
CASTVGHSGNTIYF
>TRBV5-1|.|15|many|TRBJ2-7
TGCGCCAGCAGCGTAGACAGGACGAGCTCCTACGAGCAGTACTTC
CASSVDRTSSYEQYF
>TRBV7-2|.|16|many|TRBJ2-4
TGTGCCAGCAGCTTAGGGGCAGGGCTAGCCAAAAACATTCAGTACTTC
CASSLGAGLAKNIQYF
>TRBV29-1|.|15|.|TRBJ1-1
TGCAGCGTACGATCAGGAACCCTTTCGAACACTGAAGCTTTCTTT
CSVRSGTLSNTEAFF
>TRBV6-1|.|11|many|TRBJ1-2
TGTGCCAGAACAGCTAACTATGGCTACACCTTC
CARTANYGYTF
>TRBV5-1|.|15|many|TRBJ2-3
TGCGCCAGCAGCTTGGACAGGCCAAGCACAGATACGCAGTATTTT
CASSLDRPSTDTQYF
>TRBV9|.|15|many|TRBJ2-1
TGTGCCAGCAGCCATCTACCCCGGGAAAACAATGAGCAGTTCTTC
CASSHLPRENNEQFF
>TRBV12-3/TRBV12-4|TRBD2|12|many|TRBJ2-1
TGTGCCAGCAGTTCCGCTAGCGGGGAGCAGTTCTTC
CASSSASGEQFF
>TRBV7-9|.|12|few|TRBJ1-5
TGTGCCAGCAGCACCGAGAATCAGCCCCAGCATTTT
CASSTENQPQHF
>TRBV12-3/TRBV12-4|.|13|many|TRBJ2-7
TGTGCCAGCAGCTCGACACGAAACTACGAGCAGTACTTC
CASSSTRNYEQYF
>TRBV5-1|.|16|many|TRBJ2-3
TGCGCCAGCAGCCCCGGTGTTAGGGCCCCCCCAGATACGCAGTATTTT
CASSPGVRAPPDTQYF
>TRBV5-1|TRBD2|18|many|TRBJ2-6
TGCGCCAGCAGCTTGGCCCTAGCGGGGGTGTCTGGGGCCAACGTCCTGACTTTC
CASSLALAGVSGANVLTF
>TRBV13|.|15|few|TRBJ2-2
TGTGCCAGCAGCTTAGGTGTGAAGGGGGCCGGGGAGCTGTTTTTT
CASSLGVKGAGELFF
>TRBV20-1|TRBD1|13|few|TRBJ1-1
TGCAGTGCCTCCGGGACAGGGGGTCCTGAAGCTTTCTTT
CSASGTGGPEAFF
>TRBV20-1|TRBD2|15|many|TRBJ2-3
TGCAGTGCCCGACGACTAGCGGAGATCACAGATACGCAGTATTTT
CSARRLAEITDTQYF
>TRBV6-2/TRBV6-3|.|14|many|TRBJ1-5
TGTGCCAGCAGTTCCCTTCTACTCGGTCAGCCCCAGCATTTT
CASSSLLLGQPQHF
>TRBV7-2|.|12|many|TRBJ1-2
TGTGCCAGCAGCTCCGACGGCTATGGCTACACCTTC
CASSSDGYGYTF
>TRBV7-9|.|12|few|TRBJ1-1
TGTGCCAGCAGCCCCGCCGGGGGGCTAGTTTTCTTT
CASSPAGGLVFF
>TRBV20-1|TRBD1|14|many|TRBJ2-7
TGCAGTGCAAAGACAGGGGATTCCCTCTACGAGCAGTACTTC
CSAKTGDSLYEQYF
>TRBV6-2/TRBV6-3|.|11|many|TRBJ1-1
TGTGCCAGCAACGAGAACACTGAAGCTTTCTTT
CASNENTEAFF
>TRBV7-9|TRBD2|16|.|TRBJ2-1
TGTGCCAGCAGCTTAGCTAGCGGGGGGACAAACAATGAGCAGTTCTTC
CASSLASGGTNNEQFF
>TRBV5-1|.|15|many|TRBJ2-3
TGCGCCAGCAGCTCCAATGGTGGGACCTTAGATACGCAGTATTTT
CASSSNGGTLDTQYF
>TRBV5-1|.|13|many|TRBJ2-5
TGCGCCAGCAGCTTGTCCAGTCAAGAGACCCAGTACTTC
CASSLSSQETQYF
>TRBV20-1|TRBD2|15|many|TRBJ2-7
TGCAGTGCTAGTCTCGGAGCGGGGGGAGTGGTCGAGCAGTACTTC
CSASLGAGGVVEQYF
>TRBV20-1|.|13|many|TRBJ2-7
TGCAGTGCCATCCCAGGGGACACCTACGAGCAGTACTTC
CSAIPGDTYEQYF
>TRBV10-3|.|15|many|TRBJ2-3
TGTGCCATCAGTGAGTCAGTGGGGGGGCCGGATACGCAGTATTTT
CAISESVGGPDTQYF
>TRBV5-1|.|15|many|TRBJ1-1
TGCGCCAGCAGCTTGGAGCGGTTCCAGAGCGCTGAAGCTTTCTTT
CASSLERFQSAEAFF
>TRBV12-5|.|12|many|TRBJ1-2
TGTGCTAGTGCTCTCGACAGCTATGGCTACACCTTC
CASALDSYGYTF
>TRBV29-1|TRBD1|15|many|TRBJ2-1
TGCAGCGTTGCAGAGGGGACAGGGACCTACAATGAGCAGTTCTTC
CSVAEGTGTYNEQFF
>TRBV20-1|TRBD1|15|many|TRBJ1-5
TGCAGTGCTAGGAGATGGACAGGGGGCAATCAGCCCCAGCATTTT
CSARRWTGGNQPQHF
>TRBV5-6|.|13|many|TRBJ2-1
TGTGCCAGCGACCTGGGGGCCGGCAATGAGCAGTTCTTC
CASDLGAGNEQFF
>TRBV5-1|TRBD2|19|many|TRBJ2-2
TGCGCCAGCAGCTTGGCCCTGGGTAGCGGGGGCCTGAACACCGGGGAGCTGTTTTTT
CASSLALGSGGLNTGELFF
>TRBV5-1|.|12|many|TRBJ1-1
TGCGCCAGCAGCTCTGGAGGCCCTGAAGCTTTCTTT
CASSSGGPEAFF
>TRBV5-1|.|19|many|TRBJ1-5
TGCGCCAGCAGCTTGTGGACCGGACAGCGAGCCGTTAGTAGTCAGCCCCAGCATTTT
CASSLWTGQRAVSSQPQHF